The rows below give T cell receptor beta chains drawn from one sample of a study of blood T cell repertoires in COVID-19. Produced via immunoSEQ multiplex PCR; TCRdb's table is partial and in-frame only. This table holds hundreds of thousands of clones, more than 80% found once. The sample consisted of peripheral blood. These receptors all come from a man aged 40-49 years with acute or convalescent COVID-19. The CDR3 runs from the conserved cysteine through the conserved F or W. Each record gives: J gene, D gene, V gene, clone size, CDR3 DNA, CDR3 protein. D genes are given only for firm matches. The size field is filled for only some rows; it gives once, few, many or a size class.

>TRBJ1-1|TRBD1|TRBV5-1|few
TGCGCCAGCAGCCGAACGGGACAGGGAATGAACACTGAAGCTTTCTTT
CASSRTGQGMNTEAFF
>TRBJ2-5|TRBD1|TRBV9|.
TGTGCCAGCACCCCGAGGGGGCGATATCAAGAGACCCAGTACTTC
CASTPRGRYQETQYF
>TRBJ1-1|TRBD1|TRBV6-2/TRBV6-3|.
TGTGCCAGCAGCCGAGGAGGGGGCCGTGATACTGAAGCTTTCTTT
CASSRGGGRDTEAFF
>TRBJ2-1|TRBD2|TRBV9|.
TGTGCCAGCAGCCCCCGACTAGCGGGAGGGTACAATGAGCAGTTCTTC
CASSPRLAGGYNEQFF
>TRBJ2-2|TRBD2|TRBV6-2/TRBV6-3|.
TGTGCCAGCAGTTGGGACTACGGAGGGGAAGCGAACACCGGGGAGCTGTTTTTT
CASSWDYGGEANTGELFF
>TRBJ1-2|TRBD1|TRBV12-3/TRBV12-4|few
TGTGCCAGCAGGATAGGGACAGGGGACTACACCTTC
CASRIGTGDYTF
>TRBJ2-1|.|TRBV4-1|.
TGCGCCAGCAGCCAAGTAGAGGGAAACAATGAGCAGTTCTTC
CASSQVEGNNEQFF
>TRBJ2-5|TRBD1|TRBV28|.
TGTGCCAGTCGACAGGGGGGAACCCAAGAGACCCAGTACTTC
CASRQGGTQETQYF
>TRBJ2-1|.|TRBV28|.
TGTGCCAGCAGTTTGGGCGACAATGAGCAGTTCTTC
CASSLGDNEQFF
>TRBJ2-7|.|TRBV7-3|once
TGTGCCAGCAGCTTAGCCACGGCCTACGAGCAGTACTTC
CASSLATAYEQYF
>TRBJ2-1|.|TRBV12-5|.
TGTGCTAGTGGTCTTTACAATGAGCAGTTCTTC
CASGLYNEQFF
>TRBJ1-2|.|TRBV19|.
TGTGCCAGTAGTTCAAATAACTATGGCTACACCTTC
CASSSNNYGYTF
>TRBJ1-5|.|TRBV6-6|once
TGTGCCAGCAAAGGAGGGGGGGACTTTAATCAGCCCCAGCATTTT
CASKGGGDFNQPQHF
>TRBJ1-5|.|TRBV28|once
TGTGCCAGCAGTTTCCAGGGGCTGAACAATCAGCCCCAGCATTTT
CASSFQGLNNQPQHF
>TRBJ2-4|TRBD2|TRBV28|few
TGTGCCAGCTGGACTAGCGGATTCAACATTCAGTACTTC
CASWTSGFNIQYF
>TRBJ1-6|.|TRBV14|.
TGTGCCAGCAGCCAAGATTGGACAGCCACTTCACCCCTCCACTTT
CASSQDWTATSPLHF
>TRBJ2-5|.|TRBV5-1|.
TGCGCCAGCAGCCTACTACCGTCCGTCCTGAGAGAGACCCAGTACTTC
CASSLLPSVLRETQYF
>TRBJ2-7|TRBD1|TRBV28|.
TGTGCCAGCAGTTTAAGCAGGGGGCTACGCTACGAGCAGTACTTC
CASSLSRGLRYEQYF
>TRBJ2-3|TRBD2|TRBV25-1|.
TGTGCCAGCAGTGGCTGGGAGGGGACAGATACGCAGTATTTT
CASSGWEGTDTQYF
>TRBJ2-2|TRBD1|TRBV4-1|.
TGCGCCAGCAGCCGAGGTGGACAGGGAACAGTCACCACCGGGGAGCTGTTTTTT
CASSRGGQGTVTTGELFF
>TRBJ2-7|.|TRBV7-3|.
TGTGCCAGCAGCCCTAGCAAGGGAGTCGGAGAGCAGTACTTC
CASSPSKGVGEQYF
>TRBJ1-2|TRBD1|TRBV7-9|.
TGTGCCAGCAGCTTACTTGCAGGGGGATATGGCTACACCTTC
CASSLLAGGYGYTF
>TRBJ1-5|.|TRBV4-1|.
TGCGCCAGCAGCCAACCGACAGGATATAGCAATCAGCCCCAGCATTTT
CASSQPTGYSNQPQHF
>TRBJ2-1|.|TRBV5-4|.
TGTGCCAGCAGCTTAATCAATTCAGGGGATGAGCAGTTCTTC
CASSLINSGDEQFF
>TRBJ1-2|.|TRBV27|.
TGTGCCAGCAGTTTAGGCCCGGGGTCAGGGGATGGCTACACCTTC
CASSLGPGSGDGYTF
>TRBJ2-7|TRBD1|TRBV11-2|.
TGTGCCAGCAGCTTCTTCGGGACAGGGACCTACGAGCAGTACTTC
CASSFFGTGTYEQYF
>TRBJ1-6|.|TRBV5-1|.
TGCGCCAGCAGCTTTACAGAGGGACCCCAGGGGTCACCCCTCCACTTT
CASSFTEGPQGSPLHF
>TRBJ2-1|.|TRBV6-5|.
TGTGCCAGCACAACTGGGCGGAGGGGAGTTGTGCAGTTCTTC
CASTTGRRGVVQFF
>TRBJ1-3|TRBD1|TRBV18|.
TGTGCCAGCTCACTGAGGACAGGTCCCTCTGGAAACACCATATATTTT
CASSLRTGPSGNTIYF
>TRBJ2-5|.|TRBV5-5|.
TGTGCCAGTATAATGACAGCACAAGAGACCCAGTACTTC
CASIMTAQETQYF
>TRBJ1-2|.|TRBV24-1|.
TGTGCCACCAGTGATGAACAGGGTTATGGCTACACCTTC
CATSDEQGYGYTF
>TRBJ1-5|.|TRBV18|.
TGTGCCAGCTCACTAGGGCAGGGGACCTCCAATCAGCCCCAGCATTTT
CASSLGQGTSNQPQHF
>TRBJ2-1|TRBD2|TRBV19|.
TGTGCCAGTAGTATGGGACTAGCAATATTATCTGAGCAGTTCTTC
CASSMGLAILSEQFF
>TRBJ2-3|TRBD1|TRBV19|.
TGTGCCAGTAGTACGACAGGGGTCGGGGATACGCAGTATTTT
CASSTTGVGDTQYF
>TRBJ2-1|.|TRBV11-1|.
TGTGCCAGCAGCTTAGGGACAGCCTACAATGAGCAGTTCTTC
CASSLGTAYNEQFF
>TRBJ2-7|TRBD1|TRBV5-1|.
TGCGCCAGCAGCTTGTCAGGGGGCGCTTACGAGCAGTACTTC
CASSLSGGAYEQYF
>TRBJ1-1|.|TRBV5-4|.
TGTGCCAGCAGCTTGGGGAATAGCGCTGAAGCTTTCTTT
CASSLGNSAEAFF
>TRBJ2-3|TRBD2|TRBV9|.
TGTGCCAGCAGCGTCGGGGGGACTAGCGAGACAGATACGCAGTATTTT
CASSVGGTSETDTQYF